This entry lists 4 T cell receptor beta chains sequenced from one sample in a study of shared clonotypes between healthy human individuals. Some clones are missing from TCRdb's copy, which holds only in-frame ones; the method was immunoSEQ multiplex PCR. The table records a few million clones, just over 90% of them present only once. Naivety among CD8 cells was defined by CD45RO negativity and positive CCR7 selection, thereby excluding terminally differentiated effector memory CD45RA+ cells. The sequenced sample was naive CD8+ T cells from PBMCs. These receptors were taken from a man aged 18 to 35 in good health. Some clones in this sample may be carry-over from other donors' samples.

CDR3 protein: CASNKGHTGELFF. The CDR3 DNA reads TGTGCCAGTAACAAGGGCCACACCGGGGAGCTGTTTTTT. V usage is TRBV19 and J usage is TRBJ2-2; D remains unclear. The CDR3 consists of 13 residues. V lost 7 bases to trimming and J lost 3 bases, with 9 bases between them. Per the germline V gene, CDR1 is LNHDA and CDR2 is SQIVND (reference sequence). Filled out from reference TRBV19 and TRBJ2-2, the complete variable domain reads DGGITQSPKYLFRKEGQNVTLSCEQNLNHDAMYWYRQDPGQGLRLIYYSQIVNDFQKGDIAEGYSVSREKKESFPLTVTSAQKNPTAFYLCASNKGHTGELFFGEGSRLTVL.

The rearrangement joins TRBV7-9 to TRBJ1-4; D perhaps matches TRBD1 (5 bases). The CDR3 extends over 15 amino acids. The V gene's germline CDR1 is SEHNR and CDR2 FQNEAQ (reference sequence). V shed 5 bases and J shed 5 bases, with 15 bases lying between them. The CDR3 DNA is TGTGCCAGCAGCCCGGGGACCGCAGAGAATGAAAAACTGTTTTTT. Protein product: CASSPGTAENEKLFF.

CDR3 in amino acids: CASSVEDYKGHNEQFF. CDR3 nucleotides: TGTGCCAGCAGCGTAGAGGACTACAAGGGGCACAATGAGCAGTTCTTC. The chain combines TRBV9 with TRBJ2-1, with a weak D call TRBD2 (6 bases). This CDR3 has 16 residues. The V gene lost 0 bases and the J gene lost 5 bases, with 15 bases spanning the gap. Germline CDR1 is SGDLS and CDR2 is YYNGEE. The full variable domain, with the rest looked up from reference TRBV9 and TRBJ2-1, is DSGVTQTPKHLITATGQRVTLRCSPRSGDLSVYWYQQSLDQGLQFLIQYYNGEERAKGNILERFSAQQFPDLHSELNLSSLELGDSALYFCASSVEDYKGHNEQFFGPGTRLTVL.

This chain connects TRBV5-1 to TRBJ1-1, with TRBD1 identical over 8 bases. CDR1 is SGHRS, CDR2 YFSETQ, per germline. The length of the CDR3 is 17 residues. V lost 0 bases, J lost 5 bases, and 12 bases stayed unmatched. In DNA, the CDR3 is TGCGCCAGCAGCTTGGCTCCTTCCGGGACAGGCCTTACTGAAGCTTTCTTT. Its protein is CASSLAPSGTGLTEAFF.